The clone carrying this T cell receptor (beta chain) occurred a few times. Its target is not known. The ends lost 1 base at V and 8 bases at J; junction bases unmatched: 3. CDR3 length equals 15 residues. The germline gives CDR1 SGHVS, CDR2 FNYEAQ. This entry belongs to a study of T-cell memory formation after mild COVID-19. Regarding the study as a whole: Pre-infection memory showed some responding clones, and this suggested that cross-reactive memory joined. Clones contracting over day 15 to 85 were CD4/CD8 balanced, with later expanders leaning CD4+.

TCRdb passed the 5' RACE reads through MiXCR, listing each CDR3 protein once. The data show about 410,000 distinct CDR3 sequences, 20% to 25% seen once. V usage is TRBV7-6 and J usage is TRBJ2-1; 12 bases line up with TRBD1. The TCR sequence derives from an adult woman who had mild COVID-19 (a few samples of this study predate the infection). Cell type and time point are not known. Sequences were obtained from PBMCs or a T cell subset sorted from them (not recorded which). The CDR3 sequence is CASSLGDRGLDEQFF. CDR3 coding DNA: TGTGCCAGCAGCTTAGGGGACAGGGGGCTGGATGAGCAGTTCTTC.